This T cell receptor (beta chain) was documented in a study of T cells after yellow fever vaccination. Overall study results and limits: Abundant bulk-population clonotypes could contaminate the FACS-sorted repertoires.

TCRdb re-analysed the 5' RACE reads in MiXCR, keeping a single row per CDR3 protein. The sample lists some 290,000 distinct CDR3 sequences, around 10% seen once, with approximately 3.3% in the top ten. Germline CDR1 LGHDT, CDR2 YNNKEL (reference sequence). The CDR3 totals 17 residues. Trimming shortened V by 0 bases and J by 4 bases, and 16 bases separated the two germline ends. About this clonotype itself: Its matching antigen is unknown.

This receptor was taken from a man younger than 35 who received the YFV17D yellow fever vaccine. V is TRBV3-1 and J is TRBJ2-4, with D perhaps matching TRBD1 (5 bases). The input for sequencing was CD4+ T cells sorted from PBMCs, taken 45 days after the yellow fever booster vaccination. The CDR3 DNA is TGTGCCAGCAGCCAAGATGAACAGGTGGGAAGGAAAAACATTCAGTACTTC. It codes for CASSQDEQVGRKNIQYF.